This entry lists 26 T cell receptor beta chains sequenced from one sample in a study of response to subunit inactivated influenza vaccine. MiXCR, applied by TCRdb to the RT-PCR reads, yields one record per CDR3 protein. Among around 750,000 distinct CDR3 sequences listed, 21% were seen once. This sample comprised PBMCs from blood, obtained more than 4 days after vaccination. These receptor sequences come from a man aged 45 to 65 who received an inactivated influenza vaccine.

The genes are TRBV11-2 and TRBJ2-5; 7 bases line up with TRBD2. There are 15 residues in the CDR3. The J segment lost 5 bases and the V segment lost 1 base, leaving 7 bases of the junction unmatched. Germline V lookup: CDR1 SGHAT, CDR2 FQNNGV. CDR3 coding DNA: TGTGCCAGCAGCTTAGTGGACGGGGGGAGGGAGACCCAGTACTTC. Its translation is CASSLVDGGRETQYF. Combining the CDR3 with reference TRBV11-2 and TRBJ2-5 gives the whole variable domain EAGVAQSPRYKIIEKRQSVAFWCNPISGHATLYWYQQILGQGPKLLIQFQNNGVVDDSQLPKDRFSAERLKGVDSTLKIQPAKLEDSAVYLCASSLVDGGRETQYFGPGTRLLVL.

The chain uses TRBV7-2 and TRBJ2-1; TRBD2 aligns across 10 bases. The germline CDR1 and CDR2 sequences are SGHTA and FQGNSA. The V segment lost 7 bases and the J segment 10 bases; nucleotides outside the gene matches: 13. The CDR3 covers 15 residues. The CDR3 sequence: CASTLQAGGGVEQFF. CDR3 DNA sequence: TGTGCCAGCACCCTACAAGCGGGGGGGGGAGTGGAGCAGTTCTTC.

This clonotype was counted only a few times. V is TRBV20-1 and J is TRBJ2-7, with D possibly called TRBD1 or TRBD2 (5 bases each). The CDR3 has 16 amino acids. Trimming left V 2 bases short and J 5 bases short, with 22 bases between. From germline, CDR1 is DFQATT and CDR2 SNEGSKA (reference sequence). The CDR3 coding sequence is TGCAGTGCTAGAAGCCAGGGATTACAGAGGAGGAACGAGCAGTACTTC. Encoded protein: CSARSQGLQRRNEQYF.

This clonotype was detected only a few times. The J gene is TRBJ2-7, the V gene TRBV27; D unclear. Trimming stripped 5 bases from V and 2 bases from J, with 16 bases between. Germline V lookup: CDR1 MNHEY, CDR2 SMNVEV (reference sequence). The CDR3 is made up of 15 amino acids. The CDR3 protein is CASSHVGLRAYEQYF. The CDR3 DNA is TGTGCCAGCAGTCACGTGGGGTTAAGGGCCTACGAGCAGTACTTC.

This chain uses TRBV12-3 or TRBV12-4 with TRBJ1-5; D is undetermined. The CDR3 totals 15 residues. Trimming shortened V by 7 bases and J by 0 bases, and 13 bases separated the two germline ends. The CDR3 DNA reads TGTGCCAGCACCCCGGGCAGAAATAGCAATCAGCCCCAGCATTTT. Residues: CASTPGRNSNQPQHF.

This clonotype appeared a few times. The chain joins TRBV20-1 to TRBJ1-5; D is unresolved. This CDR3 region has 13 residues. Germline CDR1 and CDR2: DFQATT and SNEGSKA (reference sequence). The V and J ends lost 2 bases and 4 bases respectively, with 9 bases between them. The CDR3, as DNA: TGCAGTGCTAGACAAATCCCTAATCAGCCCCAGCATTTT. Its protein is CSARQIPNQPQHF.

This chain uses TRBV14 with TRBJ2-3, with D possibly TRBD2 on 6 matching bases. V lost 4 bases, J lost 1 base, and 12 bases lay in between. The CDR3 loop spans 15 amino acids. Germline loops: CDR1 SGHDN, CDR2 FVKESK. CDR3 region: CASSRWGEGTDTQYF. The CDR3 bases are TGTGCCAGCAGCCGATGGGGGGAGGGCACAGATACGCAGTATTTT.

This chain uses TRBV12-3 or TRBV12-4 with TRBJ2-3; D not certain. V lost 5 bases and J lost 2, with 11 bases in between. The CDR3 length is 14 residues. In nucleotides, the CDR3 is TGTGCCAGCAGTCCACGCCGGGCCACAGATACGCAGTATTTT. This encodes CASSPRRATDTQYF.

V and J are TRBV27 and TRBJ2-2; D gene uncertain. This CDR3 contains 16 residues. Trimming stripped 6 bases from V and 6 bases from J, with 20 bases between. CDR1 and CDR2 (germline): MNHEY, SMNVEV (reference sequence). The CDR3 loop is CASSRIPGSPAGELFF. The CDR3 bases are TGTGCCAGCAGCCGTATTCCGGGCTCCCCCGCCGGGGAGCTGTTTTTT.

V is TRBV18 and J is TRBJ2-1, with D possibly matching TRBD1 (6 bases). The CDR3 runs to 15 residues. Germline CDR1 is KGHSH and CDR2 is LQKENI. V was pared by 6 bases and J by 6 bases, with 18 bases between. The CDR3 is CASSNQGSHGNEQFF. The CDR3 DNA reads TGTGCCAGCTCGAACCAGGGGAGTCATGGCAATGAGCAGTTCTTC.

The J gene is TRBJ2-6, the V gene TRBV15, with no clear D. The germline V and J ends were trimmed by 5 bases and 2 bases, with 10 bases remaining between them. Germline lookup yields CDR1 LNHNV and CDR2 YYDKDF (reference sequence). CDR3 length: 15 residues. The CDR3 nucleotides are TGTGCCACCAGCTCCAAGAACGCTGGGGCCAACGTCCTGACTTTC. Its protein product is CATSSKNAGANVLTF.

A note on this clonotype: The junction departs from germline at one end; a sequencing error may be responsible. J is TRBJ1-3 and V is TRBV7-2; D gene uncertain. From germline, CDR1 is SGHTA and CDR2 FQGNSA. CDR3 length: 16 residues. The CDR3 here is CASSVIAGTPGNTIYF. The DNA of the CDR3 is TGTGCCAGCAGCGTGATAGCGGGAACTCCTGGTAACACCATATATTTT.

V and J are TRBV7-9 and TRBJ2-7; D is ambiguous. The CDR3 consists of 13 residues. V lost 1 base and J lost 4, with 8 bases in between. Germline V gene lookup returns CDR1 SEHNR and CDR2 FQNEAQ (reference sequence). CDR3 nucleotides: TGTGCCAGCAGCTTAGAGACCACGTACGAGCAGTACTTC. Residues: CASSLETTYEQYF.

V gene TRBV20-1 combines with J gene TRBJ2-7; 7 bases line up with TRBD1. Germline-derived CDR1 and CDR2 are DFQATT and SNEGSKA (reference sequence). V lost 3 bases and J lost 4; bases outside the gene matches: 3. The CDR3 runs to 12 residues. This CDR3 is CSARLQGYEQYF. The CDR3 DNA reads TGCAGTGCTAGGTTACAGGGGTACGAGCAGTACTTC.

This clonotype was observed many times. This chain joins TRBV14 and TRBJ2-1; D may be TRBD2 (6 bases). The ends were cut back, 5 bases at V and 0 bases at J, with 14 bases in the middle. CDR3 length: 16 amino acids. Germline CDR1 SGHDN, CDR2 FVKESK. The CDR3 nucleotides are TGTGCCAGCAGCACGACAGCCGGGAGCTCCTACAATGAGCAGTTCTTC. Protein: CASSTTAGSSYNEQFF.

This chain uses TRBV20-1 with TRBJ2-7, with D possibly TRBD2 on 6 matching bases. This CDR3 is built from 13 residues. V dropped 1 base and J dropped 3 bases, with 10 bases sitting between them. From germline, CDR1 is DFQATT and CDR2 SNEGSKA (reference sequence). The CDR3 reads CSARVGSGYEQYF. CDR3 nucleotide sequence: TGCAGTGCTAGAGTGGGTAGCGGCTACGAGCAGTACTTC.

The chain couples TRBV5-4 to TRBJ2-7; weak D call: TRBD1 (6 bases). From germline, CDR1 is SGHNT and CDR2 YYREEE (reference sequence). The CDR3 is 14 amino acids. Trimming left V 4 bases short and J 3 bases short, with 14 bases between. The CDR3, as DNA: TGTGCCAGCAGCCCAGGGGTGACAGACTACGAGCAGTACTTC. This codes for CASSPGVTDYEQYF.

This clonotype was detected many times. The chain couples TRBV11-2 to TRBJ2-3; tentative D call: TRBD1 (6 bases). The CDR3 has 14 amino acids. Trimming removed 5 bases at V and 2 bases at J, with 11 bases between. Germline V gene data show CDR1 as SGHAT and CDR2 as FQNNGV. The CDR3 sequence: CASSLRQVTDTQYF. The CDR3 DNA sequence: TGTGCCAGCAGCCTTCGACAGGTCACAGATACGCAGTATTTT.

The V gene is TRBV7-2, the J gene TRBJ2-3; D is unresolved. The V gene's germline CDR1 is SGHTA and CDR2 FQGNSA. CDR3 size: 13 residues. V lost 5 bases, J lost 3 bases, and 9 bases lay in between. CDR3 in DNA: TGTGCCAGCAGCCCAACCCCGACAGATACGCAGTATTTT. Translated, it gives CASSPTPTDTQYF. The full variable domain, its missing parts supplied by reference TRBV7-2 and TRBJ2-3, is GAGVSQSPSNKVTEKGKDVELRCDPISGHTALYWYRQSLGQGLEFLIYFQGNSAPDKSGLPSDRFSAERTGGSVSTLTIQRTQQEDSAVYLCASSPTPTDTQYFGPGTRLTVL.

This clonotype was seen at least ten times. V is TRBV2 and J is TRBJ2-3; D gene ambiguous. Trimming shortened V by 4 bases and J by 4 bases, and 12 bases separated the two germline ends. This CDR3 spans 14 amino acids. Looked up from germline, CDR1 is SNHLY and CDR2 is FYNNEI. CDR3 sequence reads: CASSGDQFPDTQYF. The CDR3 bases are TGTGCCAGCAGTGGAGACCAATTCCCAGATACGCAGTATTTT.

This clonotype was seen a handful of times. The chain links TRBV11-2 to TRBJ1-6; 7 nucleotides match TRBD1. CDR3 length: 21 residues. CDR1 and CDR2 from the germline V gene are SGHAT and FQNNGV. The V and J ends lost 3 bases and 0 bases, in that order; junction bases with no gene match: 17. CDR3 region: CASSFYRDRELQSSYNSPLHF. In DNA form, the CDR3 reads TGTGCCAGCAGCTTCTACCGGGACAGAGAACTACAGAGCTCCTATAATTCACCCCTCCACTTT.

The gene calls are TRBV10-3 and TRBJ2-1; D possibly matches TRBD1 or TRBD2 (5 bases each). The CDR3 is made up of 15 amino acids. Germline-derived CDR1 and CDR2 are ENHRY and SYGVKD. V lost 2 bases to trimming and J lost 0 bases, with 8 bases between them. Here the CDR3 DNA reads TGTGCCATCAGTGAGGGGGGAGACTCCTACAATGAGCAGTTCTTC. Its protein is CAISEGGDSYNEQFF.

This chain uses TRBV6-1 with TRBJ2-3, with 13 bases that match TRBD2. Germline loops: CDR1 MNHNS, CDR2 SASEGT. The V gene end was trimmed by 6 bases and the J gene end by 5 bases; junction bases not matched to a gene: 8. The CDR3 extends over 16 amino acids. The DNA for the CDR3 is TGTGCCAGCAGCCCTACTAGCGGGAGGGCCCAAGATACGCAGTATTTT. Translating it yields CASSPTSGRAQDTQYF.

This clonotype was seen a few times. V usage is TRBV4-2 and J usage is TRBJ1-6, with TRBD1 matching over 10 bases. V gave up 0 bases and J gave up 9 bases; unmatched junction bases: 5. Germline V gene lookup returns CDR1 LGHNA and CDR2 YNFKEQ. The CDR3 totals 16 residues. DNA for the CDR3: TGTGCCAGCAGCCAAGAAAGGGACAGGGGCGGTTCACCCCTCCACTTT. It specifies CASSQERDRGGSPLHF.

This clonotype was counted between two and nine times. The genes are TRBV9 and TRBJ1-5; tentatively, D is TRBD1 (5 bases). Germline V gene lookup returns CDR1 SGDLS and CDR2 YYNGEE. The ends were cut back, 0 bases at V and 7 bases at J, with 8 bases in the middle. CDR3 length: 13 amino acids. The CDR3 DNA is TGTGCCAGCAGCGTAGAAGGGGACCAGCCCCAGCATTTT. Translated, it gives CASSVEGDQPQHF.

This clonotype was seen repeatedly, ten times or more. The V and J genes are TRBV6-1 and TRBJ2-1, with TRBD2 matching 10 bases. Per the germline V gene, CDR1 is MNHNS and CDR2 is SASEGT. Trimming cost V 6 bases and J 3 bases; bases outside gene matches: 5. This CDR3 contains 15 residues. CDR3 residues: CASRTTSGRYNEQFF. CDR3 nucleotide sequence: TGTGCCAGCAGGACGACTAGCGGGCGCTACAATGAGCAGTTCTTC.